What follows are 5 T cell receptor beta chains derived from one specimen sequenced in a study of shared clonotypes between healthy human individuals. The repertoire was sequenced with immunoSEQ multiplex PCR; TCRdb's copy has only in-frame clones and lacks some. In the table there are roughly 700,000 clones, 90% of which are singletons. The sample consisted of memory CD8+ T cells from PBMCs. Indicated subset: CD45RO+ cells pooled with CCR7-negative TemRA cells. The receptor set was obtained from a man younger than 35 in good health. Some clones in this sample may be carry-over from other donors' samples.

This rearrangement joins TRBV4-1 to TRBJ2-2, with 9 bases that match TRBD2. The CDR3 has 16 residues. Germline CDR1 reads MGHRA; CDR2 reads YSYEKL. With 3 bases clipped from V and 4 bases from J, the junction kept 6 bases outside the gene matches. The CDR3, as DNA: TGCGCCAGCAGCCATTTATGGCGGGAGGGCACCGGGGAGCTGTTTTTT. It specifies CASSHLWREGTGELFF.

The genes are TRBV5-1 and TRBJ2-5; the D gene is possibly TRBD1 (5 bases). Germline values: CDR1 SGHRS, CDR2 YFSETQ. This CDR3 is 15 amino acids long. V was shortened by 4 bases and J by 2 bases, with 15 bases between the two germline ends. The CDR3 here is CASSGWGTGQETQYF. Here the CDR3 DNA reads TGCGCCAGCAGCGGGTGGGGAACAGGACAAGAGACCCAGTACTTC.

In its sample, this clone was seen once. The chain couples TRBV13 to TRBJ2-7; 7 nucleotides match TRBD1. The CDR3 runs to 14 residues. V trimming: 5 bases; J trimming: 1 base; junction bases outside the gene matches: 5. The V gene's germline CDR1 is PRHDT and CDR2 FYEKMQ (reference sequence). This CDR3 reads CASSLQGDSYEQYF. DNA of the CDR3: TGTGCCAGCAGCCTCCAGGGGGATTCCTACGAGCAGTACTTC.

This chain links TRBV6-5 with TRBJ2-7, with TRBD1 matching over 10 bases. V shed 5 bases and J 4 bases; nucleotides not matched to a gene: 8. This CDR3 is built from 15 residues. Germline CDR1 and CDR2: MNHEY and SVGAGI. The CDR3 sequence: CASSRDRGKGYEQYF. As DNA, the CDR3 is TGTGCCAGCAGTCGGGACAGGGGAAAGGGATACGAGCAGTACTTC.

The chain recombines TRBV13 with TRBJ2-1; the D gene is possibly TRBD2 (6 bases). Trimming took off 1 base at V and 3 bases at J, with 13 bases between the two ends. This CDR3 comprises 16 residues. CDR1 and CDR2 from the germline V gene are PRHDT and FYEKMQ (reference sequence). The CDR3 protein is CASSLAGARYYNEQFF. The CDR3 nucleotides are TGTGCCAGCAGCTTAGCGGGAGCGAGGTACTACAATGAGCAGTTCTTC.